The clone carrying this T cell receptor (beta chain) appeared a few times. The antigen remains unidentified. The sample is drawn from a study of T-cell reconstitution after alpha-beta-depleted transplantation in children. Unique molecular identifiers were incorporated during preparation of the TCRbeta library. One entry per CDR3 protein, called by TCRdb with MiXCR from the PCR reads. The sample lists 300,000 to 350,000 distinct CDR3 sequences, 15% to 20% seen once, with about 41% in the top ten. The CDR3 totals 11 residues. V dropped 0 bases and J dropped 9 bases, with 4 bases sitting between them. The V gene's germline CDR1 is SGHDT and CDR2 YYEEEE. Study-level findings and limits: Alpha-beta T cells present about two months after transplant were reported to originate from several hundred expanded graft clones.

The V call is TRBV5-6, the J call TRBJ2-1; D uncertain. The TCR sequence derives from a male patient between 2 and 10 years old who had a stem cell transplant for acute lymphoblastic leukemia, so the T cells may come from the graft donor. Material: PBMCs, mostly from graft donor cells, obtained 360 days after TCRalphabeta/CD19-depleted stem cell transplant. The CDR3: CASSLEVEQFF. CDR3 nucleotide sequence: TGTGCCAGCAGCTTGGAGGTTGAGCAGTTCTTC.